The rows below give T cell receptor beta chains drawn from one sample of a study of blood T cell repertoires in COVID-19. TCRdb keeps only in-frame clones here, not all; method: immunoSEQ multiplex PCR. Among hundreds of thousands of clones listed, approximately 82% were seen once. Source material: peripheral blood. These receptors originate from a woman over 75 with acute or convalescent COVID-19. Each CDR3 is given with its conserved first and last residue. The order of the fields is D gene, J gene, clone size, V gene, CDR3 DNA, CDR3 protein. The D gene is left open where the match is weak. For some rows the clone size is stated as once, few or many, or as a class when expanded; others skip it.

D gene: TRBD2
J gene: TRBJ2-1
clone size: -
V gene: TRBV5-1
CDR3 DNA: TGCGCCAGCAGCAAGGGACTAGCGGGAGCCAATGAGCAGTTCTTC
CDR3 protein: CASSKGLAGANEQFF

D gene: -
J gene: TRBJ2-7
clone size: -
V gene: TRBV19
CDR3 DNA: TGTGCCAGGACCCCGGAGGGCCACTCCTACGAGCAGTACTTC
CDR3 protein: CARTPEGHSYEQYF

D gene: TRBD2
J gene: TRBJ2-5
clone size: -
V gene: TRBV29-1
CDR3 DNA: TGCAGCGTTACATCCGGGACTAGCCAAGAGACCCAGTACTTC
CDR3 protein: CSVTSGTSQETQYF

D gene: -
J gene: TRBJ2-5
clone size: -
V gene: TRBV3-1/TRBV3-2
CDR3 DNA: TGTGCCAGCAGCCAAACAATCAGGGAAGAAGAGACCCAGTACTTC
CDR3 protein: CASSQTIREEETQYF

D gene: TRBD1
J gene: TRBJ1-3
clone size: -
V gene: TRBV28
CDR3 DNA: TGTGCCAGCAGAGGACAGGGGCGAAACACCATATATTTT
CDR3 protein: CASRGQGRNTIYF

D gene: TRBD2
J gene: TRBJ2-1
clone size: -
V gene: TRBV19
CDR3 DNA: TGTGCCAGTAGTATCCGGCCCACTAGCGGAAACAATGAGCAGTTCTTC
CDR3 protein: CASSIRPTSGNNEQFF

D gene: TRBD2
J gene: TRBJ2-5
clone size: -
V gene: TRBV29-1
CDR3 DNA: TGCAGCGTTGGTAGCGGGAGAGAGACCCAGTACTTC
CDR3 protein: CSVGSGRETQYF

D gene: -
J gene: TRBJ1-2
clone size: -
V gene: TRBV12-1
CDR3 DNA: TGTGCCAGCAGCTTTTCCCAGGGTTGTGGCGGCTACACCTTC
CDR3 protein: CASSFSQGCGGYTF

D gene: TRBD2
J gene: TRBJ2-7
clone size: -
V gene: TRBV7-9
CDR3 DNA: TGTGCCAGCAGTCCCGGGACTAGCTCTTACTACGAGCAGTACTTC
CDR3 protein: CASSPGTSSYYEQYF

D gene: TRBD2
J gene: TRBJ2-1
clone size: few
V gene: TRBV2
CDR3 DNA: TGTGCCAGCAGTTATGAGCTAGCGGGAGCAGGCAATGAGCAGTTCTTC
CDR3 protein: CASSYELAGAGNEQFF

D gene: TRBD2
J gene: TRBJ2-2
clone size: -
V gene: TRBV3-1/TRBV3-2
CDR3 DNA: TGTGCCAGCAGCCGAGGGACTAGCGGCGGCACCGGGGAGCTGTTTTTT
CDR3 protein: CASSRGTSGGTGELFF

D gene: TRBD2
J gene: TRBJ2-3
clone size: -
V gene: TRBV28
CDR3 DNA: TGTGCCAGCAGTTTAGCGGGGGGCCGGGGAGATACGCAGTATTTT
CDR3 protein: CASSLAGGRGDTQYF

D gene: TRBD1
J gene: TRBJ1-1
clone size: -
V gene: TRBV5-1
CDR3 DNA: TGCGCCAGCAGCTTACAAGCACAGGGGGTCTTAGCTAGCGCTGAAGCTTTCTTT
CDR3 protein: CASSLQAQGVLASAEAFF

D gene: -
J gene: TRBJ1-1
clone size: -
V gene: TRBV2
CDR3 DNA: TGTGCCAGCAGTGAGGATAGAGGGAACACTGAAGCTTTCTTT
CDR3 protein: CASSEDRGNTEAFF

D gene: TRBD2
J gene: TRBJ2-2
clone size: -
V gene: TRBV19
CDR3 DNA: TGTGCCAGTAGGGCCCCTAGCGGGAGTTGGCTCACCGGGGAGCTGTTTTTT
CDR3 protein: CASRAPSGSWLTGELFF

D gene: -
J gene: TRBJ1-5
clone size: -
V gene: TRBV30
CDR3 DNA: TGTGCCTGGAGTGTACGGGGGAGCTTTGATCAGCCCCAGCATTTT
CDR3 protein: CAWSVRGSFDQPQHF

D gene: TRBD2
J gene: TRBJ2-5
clone size: -
V gene: TRBV7-3
CDR3 DNA: TGTGCCAGCAGCTCGGGACTAGCGAGGCAAGAGACCCAGTACTTC
CDR3 protein: CASSSGLARQETQYF

D gene: -
J gene: TRBJ1-2
clone size: -
V gene: TRBV19
CDR3 DNA: TGTGCCACCCACTTCAACAGAAAGGATGTTTATGGCTACACCTTC
CDR3 protein: CATHFNRKDVYGYTF

D gene: -
J gene: TRBJ2-7
clone size: -
V gene: TRBV7-2
CDR3 DNA: TGTGCCAGCAGCCCCCGTTGGGGGGGCCTCTACGAGCAGTACTTC
CDR3 protein: CASSPRWGGLYEQYF

D gene: -
J gene: TRBJ1-2
clone size: -
V gene: TRBV7-9
CDR3 DNA: TGTGCCAGCAGCTTACGATACGCTTCGGGCAGGGGCGGCTACACCTTC
CDR3 protein: CASSLRYASGRGGYTF

D gene: -
J gene: TRBJ1-1
clone size: -
V gene: TRBV7-6
CDR3 DNA: TGTGCCAGCAGCTTAGCGAGGCAGGGCGTTACTGAAGCTTTCTTT
CDR3 protein: CASSLARQGVTEAFF

D gene: TRBD2
J gene: TRBJ2-3
clone size: -
V gene: TRBV5-1
CDR3 DNA: TGCGCCAGCAGTTACAGCGGGGGGAACACAGATACGCAGTATTTT
CDR3 protein: CASSYSGGNTDTQYF

D gene: TRBD2
J gene: TRBJ2-2
clone size: -
V gene: TRBV5-5
CDR3 DNA: TGTGCCAGCAGGACGGGGCCCTTTAGCGGGAGAAGCACCGGGGAGCTGTTTTTT
CDR3 protein: CASRTGPFSGRSTGELFF

D gene: TRBD1
J gene: TRBJ2-3
clone size: -
V gene: TRBV7-2
CDR3 DNA: TGTGCCAGCAGCGCCCAGGGGGTCAGCCCAGATACGCAGTATTTT
CDR3 protein: CASSAQGVSPDTQYF

D gene: -
J gene: TRBJ2-2
clone size: -
V gene: TRBV6-6
CDR3 DNA: TGTGCCAGCAGTTATGCCGGCGGGGAAACCGGGGAGCTGTTTTTT
CDR3 protein: CASSYAGGETGELFF

D gene: -
J gene: TRBJ1-5
clone size: -
V gene: TRBV4-1
CDR3 DNA: TGCGCCAGCAGCCCAGGACGGGACTATAGCAATCAGCCCCAGCATTTT
CDR3 protein: CASSPGRDYSNQPQHF

D gene: TRBD1
J gene: TRBJ2-7
clone size: once
V gene: TRBV7-8
CDR3 DNA: TGTGCCAGCAGCTTAGCGGACAGGCCCACGAGATACGAGCAGTACTTC
CDR3 protein: CASSLADRPTRYEQYF

D gene: TRBD1
J gene: TRBJ1-4
clone size: -
V gene: TRBV6-4
CDR3 DNA: TGTGCCAGCAGTGACTCGGGGACAGGGCAGGGAAAACTGTTTTTT
CDR3 protein: CASSDSGTGQGKLFF

D gene: TRBD1
J gene: TRBJ1-3
clone size: -
V gene: TRBV28
CDR3 DNA: TGTGCCAGCGCTACAGGGGATCCTGGAAACACCATATATTTT
CDR3 protein: CASATGDPGNTIYF

D gene: -
J gene: TRBJ2-7
clone size: -
V gene: TRBV19
CDR3 DNA: TGTGCCAGTAGTATAGACAGGACATATGACTACGAGCAGTACTTC
CDR3 protein: CASSIDRTYDYEQYF

D gene: -
J gene: TRBJ1-3
clone size: -
V gene: TRBV7-8
CDR3 DNA: TGTGCCAGCGCCGCAGCTGGAAACACCATATATTTT
CDR3 protein: CASAAAGNTIYF

D gene: TRBD1
J gene: TRBJ1-1
clone size: once
V gene: TRBV6-5
CDR3 DNA: TGTGCCAGCAGCCGGACAGGTTCTAACACTGAAGCTTTCTTT
CDR3 protein: CASSRTGSNTEAFF

D gene: -
J gene: TRBJ1-2
clone size: few
V gene: TRBV12-3/TRBV12-4
CDR3 DNA: TGTGCCAGCAGCAGGAACTATGGCTACACCTTC
CDR3 protein: CASSRNYGYTF

D gene: TRBD2
J gene: TRBJ2-2
clone size: -
V gene: TRBV5-6
CDR3 DNA: TGTGCCAGCAGCTCTTCTAGCGGGAGTGTCTTAGTGGGGGAGCTGTTTTTT
CDR3 protein: CASSSSSGSVLVGELFF

D gene: TRBD2
J gene: TRBJ2-1
clone size: -
V gene: TRBV7-9
CDR3 DNA: TGTGCCAGCAGCTTAGCGCGAACAGCGGGGAGCTCCTACAATGAGCAGTTCTTC
CDR3 protein: CASSLARTAGSSYNEQFF

D gene: -
J gene: TRBJ2-3
clone size: -
V gene: TRBV4-3
CDR3 DNA: TGCGCCAGCAGCCAAGAGAGGCGAGCCTCCGGGCCAAGGGAGAATACGCAGTATTTT
CDR3 protein: CASSQERRASGPRENTQYF

D gene: TRBD2
J gene: TRBJ2-7
clone size: -
V gene: TRBV7-8
CDR3 DNA: TGTGCCAGCAGCAAGAGACTAGCCGAAATCTCCTACGAGCAGTACTTC
CDR3 protein: CASSKRLAEISYEQYF